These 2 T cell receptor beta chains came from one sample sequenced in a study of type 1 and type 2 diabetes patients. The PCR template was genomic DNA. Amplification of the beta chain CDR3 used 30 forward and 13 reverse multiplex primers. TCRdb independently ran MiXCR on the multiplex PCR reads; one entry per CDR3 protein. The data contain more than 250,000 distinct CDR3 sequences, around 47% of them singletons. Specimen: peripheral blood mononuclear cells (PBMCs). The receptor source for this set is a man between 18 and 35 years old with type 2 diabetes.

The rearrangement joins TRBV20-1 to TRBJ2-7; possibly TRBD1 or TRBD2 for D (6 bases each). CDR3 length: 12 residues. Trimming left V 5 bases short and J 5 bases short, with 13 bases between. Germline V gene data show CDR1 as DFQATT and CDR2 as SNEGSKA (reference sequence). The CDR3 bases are TGCAGTGCTCCCCGGGGGCGGGACGAGCAGTACTTC. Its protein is CSAPRGRDEQYF.

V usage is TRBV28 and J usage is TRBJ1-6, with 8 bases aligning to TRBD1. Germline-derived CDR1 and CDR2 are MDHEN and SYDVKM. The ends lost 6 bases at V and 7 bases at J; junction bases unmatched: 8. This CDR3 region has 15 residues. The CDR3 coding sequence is TGTGCCAGCAGCCCACCGGGACAGGTGAATTCACCCCTCCACTTT. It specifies CASSPPGQVNSPLHF.